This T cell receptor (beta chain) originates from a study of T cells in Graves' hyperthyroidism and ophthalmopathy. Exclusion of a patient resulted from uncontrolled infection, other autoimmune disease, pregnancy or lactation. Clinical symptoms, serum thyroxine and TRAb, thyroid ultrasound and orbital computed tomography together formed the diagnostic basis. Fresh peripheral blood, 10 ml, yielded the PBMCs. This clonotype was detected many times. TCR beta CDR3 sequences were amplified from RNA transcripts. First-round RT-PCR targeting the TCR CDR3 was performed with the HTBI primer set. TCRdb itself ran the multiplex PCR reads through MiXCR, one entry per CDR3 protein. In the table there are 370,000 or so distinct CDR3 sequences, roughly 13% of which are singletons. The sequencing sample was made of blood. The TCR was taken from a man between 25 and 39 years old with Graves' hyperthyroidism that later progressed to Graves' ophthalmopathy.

The CDR3 is CASSQEGGTRSTDTQYF. The CDR3 DNA reads TGTGCCAGCAGCCAAGAGGGTGGGACTAGAAGCACAGATACGCAGTATTTT. The V and J genes are TRBV4-2 and TRBJ2-3; 8 nucleotides agree with TRBD2. The germline V gene has CDR1 LGHNA and CDR2 YNFKEQ. J lost 0 bases, V lost 0 bases, and 5 bases had no gene match. The CDR3 runs 17 residues.